The text below deals with one T cell receptor beta chain. Its antigen is currently unknown. This entry is derived from a study of early T cells in non-severe SARS-CoV-2 infection. As for the study in general: Chains stayed unpaired after sequencing of bulk RNA from unsorted whole blood. Study-wide results and limits: CD4 and private specificities were missed by VDJdb matching, which favored anti-spike CD8 responses.

Researchers attached unique molecular identifiers to individual cDNA molecules. Each CDR3 protein is one row after TCRdb ran MiXCR on the 5' RACE reads. The table includes roughly 54,000 distinct CDR3 sequences, about 7.7% detected once. Germline lookup yields CDR1 SGDLS and CDR2 YYNGEE. This CDR3 is 18 amino acids long. The trim removed 1 base at V and 8 bases at J, leaving 14 bases unmatched. The TCR was taken from an adult who was a healthcare worker with PCR-confirmed SARS-CoV-2 infection or an uninfected control (not recorded which). Sample: whole blood, taken at baseline. V usage is TRBV9 and J usage is TRBJ2-1; 11 bases fit TRBD2. Here the CDR3 reads CASSVIPIPSGRFHEQFF. The CDR3 coding sequence is TGTGCCAGCAGCGTAATCCCCATTCCTAGCGGGAGGTTCCATGAGCAGTTCTTC. Supplemented by reference TRBV9 and TRBJ2-1, the full variable domain reads DSGVTQTPKHLITATGQRVTLRCSPRSGDLSVYWYQQSLDQGLQFLIQYYNGEERAKGNILERFSAQQFPDLHSELNLSSLELGDSALYFCASSVIPIPSGRFHEQFFGPGTRLTVL.